The 8 T cell receptor beta chains in this list originate from one sample, sequenced in a study of T cell changes during pregnancy in multiple sclerosis. The method was immunoSEQ multiplex PCR; TCRdb's version includes in-frame clones alone and lacks a portion of them. The sample includes some 50,000 clones, roughly nine tenths of them seen just once. The sample was CD4+ T cells from peripheral blood mononuclear cells, taken in the second trimester of pregnancy. Every receptor here comes from a female donor with multiple sclerosis, enrolled in a pregnancy study.

This chain connects TRBV28 to TRBJ1-4; 9 nucleotides line up with TRBD1. CDR1 is MDHEN and CDR2 is SYDVKM in the germline V gene. This CDR3 spans 15 amino acids. V was clipped by 7 bases and J by 5 bases; unmatched bases: 8. The CDR3 loop reads CASTLQGARNEKLFF. The CDR3 DNA sequence: TGTGCCAGCACCCTACAGGGGGCTAGGAATGAAAAACTGTTTTTT.

The J gene is TRBJ2-5, the V gene TRBV28; D is possibly TRBD2 (6 bases). The CDR3 is 14 amino acids. Trimming removed 5 bases from V and 9 bases from J, with 19 bases in between. In germline, CDR1 is MDHEN, CDR2 SYDVKM. CDR3 in DNA: TGTGCCAGCAGTCCATCGGGACTGCACCGGGCCCAGTACTTC. Its protein product is CASSPSGLHRAQYF.

CDR3 sequence reads: CASSLAGAGSGNTIYF. CDR3 nucleotide sequence: TGTGCCAGCAGCTTAGCGGGGGCAGGGAGTGGAAACACCATATATTTT. The rearrangement uses TRBV7-6 and TRBJ1-3, with D perhaps TRBD1 (6 bases). Germline CDR1 reads SGHVS; CDR2 reads FNYEAQ. V was clipped by 0 bases and J by 3 bases, with 12 bases between them. This CDR3 region has 16 residues.

V usage is TRBV25-1 and J usage is TRBJ2-7; D uncertain. V was cut by 4 bases and J by 2 bases, with 3 bases left in between. The CDR3 is 11 residues long. Per germline, CDR1 MGHDK and CDR2 SYGVNS. CDR3 amino acids: CASSVTYEQYF. DNA for the CDR3: TGTGCCAGCAGTGTTACCTACGAGCAGTACTTC.

The chain has TRBV7-2 and TRBJ2-7; no definite D call. Germline CDR1 and CDR2: SGHTA and FQGNSA. Trimming removed 5 bases at V and 0 bases at J, with 11 bases between. CDR3 size: 14 residues. In DNA form, the CDR3 reads TGTGCCAGCAGCCCCCTCCTGAGCTCCTACGAGCAGTACTTC. Translated, it gives CASSPLLSSYEQYF.

The J gene is TRBJ2-2, the V gene TRBV27, with 8 bases lining up with TRBD2. Per germline, CDR1 MNHEY and CDR2 SMNVEV (reference sequence). V lost 5 bases, J lost 1 base, and 15 bases stayed unmatched. This CDR3 comprises 19 residues. CDR3 nucleotide sequence: TGTGCCAGCAGTCTCCGGCGCAGCGGGGGACCATTGAACACCGGGGAGCTGTTTTTT. It is translated as CASSLRRSGGPLNTGELFF.

The chain is built from TRBV25-1 and TRBJ1-2, with 7 bases that match TRBD1. Germline CDR1 is MGHDK and CDR2 is SYGVNS. The CDR3 is 16 amino acids. Trimming removed 6 bases from V and 4 bases from J; junction bases left unmatched: 14. The CDR3 is CASSPPGTVGSYGYTF. The CDR3, as DNA: TGTGCCAGCAGCCCTCCGGGGACAGTAGGCTCCTATGGCTACACCTTC.

The chain is built from TRBV4-1 and TRBJ1-1; TRBD1 matches at 7 bases. Germline CDR1 reads MGHRA; CDR2 reads YSYEKL. V was pared by 2 bases and J by 5 bases, with 14 bases of the junction left unmatched. The CDR3 extends over 17 amino acids. The CDR3: CASSQLANRQGGTEAFF. The CDR3 bases are TGCGCCAGCAGCCAACTGGCGAACCGACAGGGTGGGACTGAAGCTTTCTTT.